This TCR beta chain is from a study of CD8+ T cells in alopecia areata. Whole-study context: By percentage of affected scalp area, the severity of treated patients was scored. Notes on the study in general: Alopecia totalis/universalis scalp especially showed more expanded CD8+ clones than normal scalp. Although TCR sharing was seen in mice, sharing across patients was less clear, possibly for HLA-related reasons.

Trimming took 8 bases from V and 2 from J, leaving 12 bases between them. Germline CDR1 reads SQVTM; CDR2 reads ANQGSEA. This CDR3 spans 12 amino acids. cDNA reverse transcribed from extracted RNA served as the sequencing template. Profiling relied on immunoSEQ multiplex PCR, and the TCRdb table lists in-frame clones only, not all of them. The sample carries around 100,000 clones, roughly three fifths recorded once. As for treatment: oral pan-JAK inhibitor, 5-10 mg twice daily. Specimens obtained from alopecia areata patients comprised lesional scalp punch biopsies and peripheral blood. This clone was found a few times. Antigen unknown.

Sequencing used CD4+ T cells sorted from blood, obtained at week 24, from a patient treated with tofacitinib. The genes are TRBV29-1 and TRBJ2-5; a weak D match, TRBD1 (6 bases). The clonotype was recovered from a human donor with alopecia areata. The CDR3 sequence: CSFRTVQETQYF. CDR3 DNA sequence: TGCAGCTTCAGGACAGTACAAGAGACCCAGTACTTC.